This entry is about one T cell receptor beta chain. Its target is unknown. Whereas donors were nominally healthy upon sampling, unrecorded immune exposures were probable. This record comes from a study of cytomegalovirus exposure and HLA in healthy donors. Overall study results and limits: In an earlier analysis, in some 500 donors, most V segments appeared productive either ~87% or ~30% of the time. Overall, approximately 180 TCR beta chains were annotated as cytomegalovirus-associated. A later analysis found that most CMV-associated TCR beta chains appeared HLA-restricted.

PCR primers comprised 60 Vbeta and 13 Jbeta primers. Produced via immunoSEQ multiplex PCR; TCRdb's table is partial and in-frame only. The sample contains some 150,000 clones, 70% to 80% of which appear only once. The origin of this receptor is a male donor in good health and CMV-seronegative. Material: PBMCs.

As DNA, the CDR3 is TGTGCCAGCAGTCCGGACAGCCGTAGGACTGAAGCTTTCTTT. This translates into CASSPDSRRTEAFF. This sequence joins TRBV2 and TRBJ1-1, with a possible D match to TRBD1 (6 bases). V dropped 5 bases and J dropped 5 bases, with 15 bases sitting between them. Germline CDR1 reads SNHLY; CDR2 reads FYNNEI. There are 14 residues in the CDR3.